The 23 T cell receptor beta chains below were found in one sample sequenced in a study of cytomegalovirus exposure and HLA in healthy donors. 13 Jbeta primers and 60 Vbeta primers were used for the PCR. TCRdb's table, derived via immunoSEQ multiplex PCR, lists solely in-frame clones and lacks some. The sample carries over 150,000 clones, 84% recorded once. The sample comprised PBMCs. These receptors came from a boy aged 2 to 10 in good health and CMV-seronegative.

The chain couples TRBV25-1 to TRBJ2-2, with TRBD1 matching over 8 bases. V gave up 4 bases and J gave up 1 base; unmatched junction bases: 5. This CDR3 contains 16 residues. Germline CDR1 is MGHDK and CDR2 is SYGVNS. CDR3 sequence: CASSAGQGGNTGELFF. The CDR3 region has the DNA TGTGCCAGCAGTGCCGGACAGGGTGGGAACACCGGGGAGCTGTTTTTT.

The gene calls are TRBV11-2 and TRBJ2-7; 12 bases agree with TRBD1. Germline V gene sequence: CDR1 SGHAT, CDR2 FQNNGV. Trimming at V came to 3 bases and at J to 3 bases, leaving 3 bases not matched to a gene. The CDR3 extends over 15 amino acids. CDR3 bases: TGTGCCAGCAGCTTGGGACAGGGGGCCATCTACGAGCAGTACTTC. It translates to CASSLGQGAIYEQYF.

The rearrangement links TRBV25-1 to TRBJ2-6; D perhaps matches TRBD1 (6 bases). The germline CDR1 and CDR2 sequences are MGHDK and SYGVNS. Trimming removed 2 bases from V and 1 base from J, with 12 bases in between. CDR3 size: 17 residues. CDR3 coding DNA: TGTGCCAGCAGTGAACAGGGGCTCGGATCTGGGGCCAACGTCCTGACTTTC. Translating it yields CASSEQGLGSGANVLTF.

This rearrangement joins TRBV7-8 to TRBJ1-1; D possibly corresponds to TRBD1 (5 bases). Trimming removed 3 bases at V and 0 bases at J, with 20 bases between. Per the germline V gene, CDR1 is SGHVS and CDR2 is FQNEAQ. This CDR3 contains 18 residues. Here the CDR3 DNA reads TGTGCCAGCAGCTTTATGAGTGCTGACAGCCCGATGAACACTGAAGCTTTCTTT. Translated, it gives CASSFMSADSPMNTEAFF.

This chain connects TRBV4-1 to TRBJ2-1; 10 positions match TRBD2. J lost 7 bases, V lost 0 bases, and 6 bases had no gene match. The length of the CDR3 is 16 residues. Germline values: CDR1 MGHRA, CDR2 YSYEKL. The CDR3 region has the DNA TGCGCCAGCAGCCAAGATAGAGCGGGAGGGTGGAATGAGCAGTTCTTC. It specifies CASSQDRAGGWNEQFF.

The chain uses TRBV28 and TRBJ1-5; D perhaps matches TRBD1 (5 bases). This CDR3 is built from 15 residues. The V and J ends lost 2 bases and 5 bases respectively, with 13 bases between them. Germline lookup yields CDR1 MDHEN and CDR2 SYDVKM. In DNA, the CDR3 is TGTGCCAGCAGTTTAGAAAGGGGAGGCGATCAGCCCCAGCATTTT. Protein sequence: CASSLERGGDQPQHF.

The gene calls are TRBV28 and TRBJ1-4; 7 nucleotides line up with TRBD1. The CDR3 length is 15 residues. In germline, CDR1 is MDHEN, CDR2 SYDVKM. V lost 5 bases and J lost 8; bases outside the gene matches: 11. CDR3 sequence reads: CASSGRQGGGEKLFF. DNA for the CDR3: TGTGCCAGCAGTGGCCGACAGGGAGGAGGGGAAAAACTGTTTTTT.

The chain recombines TRBV18 with TRBJ1-2; 8 bases match TRBD1. Germline V gene lookup returns CDR1 KGHSH and CDR2 LQKENI. After removal of 1 base from V and 1 base from J, the junction contained 8 bases not matched to a gene. This CDR3 region has 17 residues. The CDR3, as DNA: TGTGCCAGCTCACCACGACAGGGGCTTGTTAGTAACTATGGCTACACCTTC. Its translation: CASSPRQGLVSNYGYTF.

The chain is built from TRBV18 and TRBJ1-4; 7 nucleotides match TRBD1. Germline V gene sequence: CDR1 KGHSH, CDR2 LQKENI. This CDR3 region has 15 residues. After removal of 2 bases from V and 3 bases from J, the junction contained 3 bases not matched to a gene. CDR3 residues: CASSPKGAANEKLFF. The CDR3 bases are TGTGCCAGCTCACCAAAGGGGGCAGCTAATGAAAAACTGTTTTTT.

The V and J genes are TRBV15 and TRBJ1-2, with 7 bases that match TRBD1. The CDR3 is 15 amino acids. Germline V gene sequence: CDR1 LNHNV, CDR2 YYDKDF (reference sequence). V was pared by 0 bases and J by 1 base, with 2 bases of the junction left unmatched. CDR3 in DNA: TGTGCCACCAGCAGAGAGCAGGGGGATAACTATGGCTACACCTTC. This sequence encodes CATSREQGDNYGYTF.

The rearrangement links TRBV7-9 to TRBJ2-3; a possible D gene is TRBD2 (6 bases). The CDR3 has 17 residues. CDR1 SEHNR and CDR2 FQNEAQ come from the germline V gene (reference sequence). Trimming took off 5 bases at V and 6 bases at J, with 24 bases between the two ends. CDR3 sequence: CASSPRLVSGRSDTQYF. The CDR3 DNA reads TGTGCCAGCAGCCCGAGACTAGTTAGCGGTCGGTCGGATACGCAGTATTTT.

The chain couples TRBV7-9 to TRBJ2-5, with D possibly matching TRBD2 (5 bases). V dropped 1 base and J dropped 0 bases, with 12 bases sitting between them. CDR3 length: 16 amino acids. Germline V gene sequence: CDR1 SEHNR, CDR2 FQNEAQ (reference sequence). The CDR3 DNA reads as TGTGCCAGCAGCTTAGGGCGGGCAGCGTACCAAGAGACCCAGTACTTC. Its translation: CASSLGRAAYQETQYF.

The V call is TRBV19, the J call TRBJ2-5, with D possibly matching TRBD2 (5 bases). Germline CDR1 LNHDA, CDR2 SQIVND (reference sequence). The CDR3 is made up of 15 amino acids. The V gene lost 3 bases and the J gene lost 3 bases, with 14 bases spanning the gap. The CDR3 loop is CASSMLASLKETQYF. The CDR3 nucleotides read TGTGCCAGTAGTATGCTAGCTTCTTTAAAAGAGACCCAGTACTTC. The entire variable domain, with the rest obtained from reference TRBV19 and TRBJ2-5, is as follows: DGGITQSPKYLFRKEGQNVTLSCEQNLNHDAMYWYRQDPGQGLRLIYYSQIVNDFQKGDIAEGYSVSREKKESFPLTVTSAQKNPTAFYLCASSMLASLKETQYFGPGTRLLVL.

The chain has TRBV7-8 and TRBJ2-4; D ambiguous. This CDR3 contains 12 residues. With 2 bases removed from V and 14 bases from J, the gap between germline ends came to 13 bases. The germline gives CDR1 SGHVS, CDR2 FQNEAQ. CDR3 in amino acids: CASSLSRGEKYF. CDR3 bases: TGTGCCAGCAGCTTAAGTCGCGGAGAAAAGTACTTC.

This chain links TRBV12-5 with TRBJ2-2; 9 nucleotides align to TRBD1. V lost 4 bases and J lost 3; bases outside the gene matches: 6. This CDR3 spans 16 amino acids. Per the germline V gene, CDR1 is LGHNT and CDR2 is FRNRAP. CDR3 nucleotide sequence: TGTGCTAGTGGTTCCCCTGGGACAGGGTACACCGGGGAGCTGTTTTTT. This gives the protein CASGSPGTGYTGELFF. Full variable domain (missing parts from reference TRBV12-5 and TRBJ2-2): DARVTQTPRHKVTEMGQEVTMRCQPILGHNTVFWYRQTMMQGLELLAYFRNRAPLDDSGMPKDRFSAEMPDATLATLKIQPSEPRDSAVYFCASGSPGTGYTGELFFGEGSRLTVL.

Only one count was recorded for this clone. The V and J genes are TRBV5-1 and TRBJ2-3; D uncertain. The CDR3 consists of 15 residues. V gave up 0 bases and J gave up 0 bases, with 8 bases separating them. Germline V gene lookup returns CDR1 SGHRS and CDR2 YFSETQ. For the CDR3, the DNA is TGCGCCAGCAGCTTGGTTTCTACTAGCACAGATACGCAGTATTTT. Translated, it gives CASSLVSTSTDTQYF.

J is TRBJ2-3 and V is TRBV7-9; 9 bases match TRBD2. The junction had 2 bases not matched to a gene; V was cut back by 5 bases and J by 2 bases. There are 14 residues in the CDR3. CDR1 and CDR2 (germline): SEHNR, FQNEAQ (reference sequence). CDR3 loop: CASSRTSVTDTQYF. Here the CDR3 DNA reads TGTGCCAGCAGCCGGACTAGCGTCACAGATACGCAGTATTTT.

The chain recombines TRBV9 with TRBJ1-4, with 8 bases identical to TRBD1. J lost 7 bases, V lost 2 bases, and 4 bases had no gene match. This CDR3 is built from 14 residues. Germline CDR1 is SGDLS and CDR2 is YYNGEE. CDR3 bases: TGTGCCAGCAGCGTCGGGACAGGACCTGAAAAACTGTTTTTT. It specifies CASSVGTGPEKLFF.

The chain recombines TRBV28 with TRBJ2-7; no definite D call. V was shortened by 8 bases and J by 3 bases, with 20 bases between the two germline ends. This CDR3 comprises 15 residues. Per the germline V gene, CDR1 is MDHEN and CDR2 is SYDVKM. This CDR3 is CASGTESKPIYEQYF. The CDR3 DNA is TGTGCCAGCGGTACAGAGTCCAAACCCATCTACGAGCAGTACTTC.

This chain uses TRBV15 with TRBJ2-1; 7 nucleotides align to TRBD2. Germline V gives CDR1 LNHNV, CDR2 YYDKDF (reference sequence). V lost 0 bases to trimming and J lost 3 bases; unmatched junction nucleotides: 2. This CDR3 is built from 15 residues. The CDR3: CATSRDSGYYNEQFF. For the CDR3, the DNA is TGTGCCACCAGCAGAGATAGCGGGTACTACAATGAGCAGTTCTTC.

Only a few counts were recorded for this clone. DNA for the CDR3: TGTGCCAGCAGTTACGAAGCGGGAGAGCAGTACTTC. Residues: CASSYEAGEQYF. The chain has TRBV6-5 and TRBJ2-7, with 7 bases lining up with TRBD2. The CDR3 is made up of 12 amino acids. Germline assignment: CDR1 MNHEY and CDR2 SVGAGI. Trimming cost V 2 bases and J 7 bases; bases outside gene matches: 2.

J is TRBJ1-1 and V is TRBV19; no reliable D call. Germline CDR1 LNHDA, CDR2 SQIVND (reference sequence). V was pared by 9 bases and J by 8 bases, with 16 bases between. CDR3 size: 12 residues. For the CDR3, the DNA is TGTGCCAGCGCAGAAAGTGAATCGGAAGCTTTCTTT. Protein product: CASAESESEAFF.

The V call is TRBV6-1, the J call TRBJ1-1; unclear D gene. This CDR3 is built from 15 residues. In germline, CDR1 is MNHNS, CDR2 SASEGT. The V end was cut by 7 bases, the J end by 2 bases, with 17 bases between. The CDR3 loop is CASKVAADYNTEAFF. As DNA, the CDR3 is TGTGCCAGCAAGGTGGCCGCGGATTATAACACTGAAGCTTTCTTT.